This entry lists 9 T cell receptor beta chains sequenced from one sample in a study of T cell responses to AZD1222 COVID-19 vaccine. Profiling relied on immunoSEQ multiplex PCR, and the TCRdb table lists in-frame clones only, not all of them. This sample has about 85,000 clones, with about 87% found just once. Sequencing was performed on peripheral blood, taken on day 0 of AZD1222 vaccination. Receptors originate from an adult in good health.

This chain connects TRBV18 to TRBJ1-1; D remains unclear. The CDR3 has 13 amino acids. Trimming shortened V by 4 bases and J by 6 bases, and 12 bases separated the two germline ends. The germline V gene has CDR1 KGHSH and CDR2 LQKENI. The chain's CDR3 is CASSLGSPPEAFF. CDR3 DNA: TGTGCCAGCTCACTTGGCAGTCCCCCTGAAGCTTTCTTT.

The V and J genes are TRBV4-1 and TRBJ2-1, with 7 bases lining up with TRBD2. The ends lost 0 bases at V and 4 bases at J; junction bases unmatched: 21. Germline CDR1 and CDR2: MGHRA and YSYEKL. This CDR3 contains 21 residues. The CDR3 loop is CASSQDLGSASGRPTYNEQFF. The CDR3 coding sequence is TGCGCCAGCAGCCAAGATTTAGGGTCTGCTAGCGGCAGACCCACGTACAATGAGCAGTTCTTC.

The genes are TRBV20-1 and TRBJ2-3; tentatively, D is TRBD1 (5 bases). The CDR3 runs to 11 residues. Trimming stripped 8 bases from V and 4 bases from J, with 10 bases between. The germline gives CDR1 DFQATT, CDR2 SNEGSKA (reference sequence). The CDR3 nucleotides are TGCAGTTTAGGGGTCGCAGATACGCAGTATTTT. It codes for CSLGVADTQYF.

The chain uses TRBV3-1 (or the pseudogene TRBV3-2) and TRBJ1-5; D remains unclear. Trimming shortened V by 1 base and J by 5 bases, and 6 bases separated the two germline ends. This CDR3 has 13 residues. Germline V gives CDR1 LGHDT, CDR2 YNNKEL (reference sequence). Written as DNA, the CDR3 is TGTGCCAGCAGCCAAGGATCCCATCAGCCCCAGCATTTT. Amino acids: CASSQGSHQPQHF.

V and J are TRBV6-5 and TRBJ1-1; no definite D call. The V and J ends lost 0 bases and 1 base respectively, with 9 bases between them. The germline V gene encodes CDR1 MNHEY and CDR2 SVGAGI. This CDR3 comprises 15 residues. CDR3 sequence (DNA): TGTGCCAGCAGTTACTCGAAGCGGGAGAACACTGAAGCTTTCTTT. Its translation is CASSYSKRENTEAFF.

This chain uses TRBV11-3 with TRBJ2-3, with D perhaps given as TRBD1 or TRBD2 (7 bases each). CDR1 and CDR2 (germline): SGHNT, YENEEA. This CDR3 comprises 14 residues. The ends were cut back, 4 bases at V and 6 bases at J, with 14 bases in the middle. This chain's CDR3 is CASSWGGGEDTQYF. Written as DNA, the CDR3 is TGTGCCAGCAGCTGGGGAGGGGGCGAGGATACGCAGTATTTT.

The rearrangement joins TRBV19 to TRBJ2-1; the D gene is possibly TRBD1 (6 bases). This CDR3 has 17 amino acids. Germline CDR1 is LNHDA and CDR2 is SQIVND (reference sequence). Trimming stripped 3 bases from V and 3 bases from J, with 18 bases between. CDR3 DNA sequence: TGTGCCAGTAGTATCCCCCCGCAGGGGCTTTTCTACAATGAGCAGTTCTTC. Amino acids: CASSIPPQGLFYNEQFF.

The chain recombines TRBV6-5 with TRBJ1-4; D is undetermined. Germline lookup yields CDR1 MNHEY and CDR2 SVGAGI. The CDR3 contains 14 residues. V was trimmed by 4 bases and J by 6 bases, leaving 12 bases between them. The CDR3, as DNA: TGTGCCAGCAGTTTCCGGGGAGGCGATGAAAAACTGTTTTTT. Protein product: CASSFRGGDEKLFF.

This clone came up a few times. In DNA, the CDR3 is TGTGCCAGCAGAGGAACGGACAATGAGCAGTTCTTC. It specifies CASRGTDNEQFF. V usage is TRBV9 and J usage is TRBJ2-1; D uncertain. Germline CDR1 SGDLS, CDR2 YYNGEE. Trimming cost V 5 bases and J 5 bases, with 8 bases left between them. The CDR3 is 12 amino acids.